These T cell receptor beta chains were read from a single sample in a study of T-cell memory formation after mild COVID-19. TCRdb independently ran MiXCR on the 5' RACE reads; one entry per CDR3 protein. This sample carries almost 350,000 distinct CDR3 sequences, 20% to 25% of them seen once, and the ten largest clones take 20% to 25%. Sequenced input: PBMCs or a T cell subset sorted from them (not recorded which). All receptors come from a man aged 18-30 years who had mild COVID-19 (a few samples of this study predate the infection). Cell type and time point are not known. CDR3s include the opening cysteine and the closing phenylalanine or tryptophan. The order of the fields is CDR3 protein, CDR3 DNA, D gene, J gene, clone size, V gene. D genes are given only for firm matches. Clone size is shown for a subset of rows, as once, few, many or a class of expanded clone.

CASSYGGGLAGYTGELFF	TGTGCCAGCAGTTACGGTGGGGGACTAGCGGGGTACACCGGGGAGCTGTTTTTT	TRBD2	TRBJ2-2	few	TRBV6-5
CASSPSWVDGYTF	TGTGCCAGCAGTCCCTCGTGGGTTGATGGCTACACCTTC	-	TRBJ1-2	few	TRBV6-6
CATSDFTGTEDFF	TGTGCCACCAGTGATTTCACAGGCACTGAAGATTTCTTT	-	TRBJ1-1	-	TRBV24-1
CAWSGGTGTYEQYF	TGTGCCTGGAGCGGGGGGACAGGGACCTACGAGCAGTACTTC	TRBD1	TRBJ2-7	-	TRBV30
CSASDSRTDTQYF	TGCAGCGCGTCTGACAGCCGCACAGATACGCAGTATTTT	-	TRBJ2-3	many	TRBV29-1
CASSLGSTGVHEQFF	TGTGCCAGCAGCTTAGGCTCGACAGGGGTCCATGAGCAGTTCTTC	TRBD1	TRBJ2-1	many	TRBV11-2
CASSPLSRADGYTF	TGTGCCAGCTCACCACTTTCCAGGGCGGATGGCTACACCTTC	-	TRBJ1-2	-	TRBV18
CASRLAESSYNEQFF	TGCGCCAGCAGGTTAGCGGAGAGCTCCTACAATGAGCAGTTCTTC	-	TRBJ2-1	-	TRBV4-1
CASSSGTAGPYTDTQYF	TGTGCCAGCAGCTCTGGGACAGCGGGACCGTACACAGATACGCAGTATTTT	-	TRBJ2-3	-	TRBV11-2
CASSQERSETQYF	TGCGCCAGCAGCCAAGAGAGAAGTGAGACCCAGTACTTC	-	TRBJ2-5	few	TRBV4-3
CASSQRGTYEQYF	TGCGCCAGCAGCCAGCGGGGCACCTACGAGCAGTACTTC	TRBD2	TRBJ2-7	few	TRBV5-1
CASDGQGYQETQYF	TGTGCCAGCGACGGACAGGGGTACCAAGAGACCCAGTACTTC	TRBD1	TRBJ2-5	-	TRBV2
CASSSGTINEQYF	TGTGCCAGCAGTTCAGGGACTATAAATGAGCAGTACTTC	TRBD2	TRBJ2-7	-	TRBV12-3/TRBV12-4
CSADYRDRSTDTQYF	TGCAGTGCTGATTACCGGGACAGGAGCACAGATACGCAGTATTTT	TRBD1	TRBJ2-3	-	TRBV20-1